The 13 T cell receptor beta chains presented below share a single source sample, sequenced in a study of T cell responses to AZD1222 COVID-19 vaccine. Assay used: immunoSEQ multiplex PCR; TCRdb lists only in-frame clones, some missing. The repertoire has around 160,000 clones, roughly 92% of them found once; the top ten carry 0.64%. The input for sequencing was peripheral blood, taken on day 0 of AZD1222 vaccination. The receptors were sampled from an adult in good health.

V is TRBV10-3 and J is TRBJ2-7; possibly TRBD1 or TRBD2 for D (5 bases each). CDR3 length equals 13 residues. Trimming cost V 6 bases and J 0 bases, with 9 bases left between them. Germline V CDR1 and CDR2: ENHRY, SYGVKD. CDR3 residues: CAISRDHSYEQYF. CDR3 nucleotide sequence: TGTGCCATCAGCCGGGACCACTCCTACGAGCAGTACTTC.

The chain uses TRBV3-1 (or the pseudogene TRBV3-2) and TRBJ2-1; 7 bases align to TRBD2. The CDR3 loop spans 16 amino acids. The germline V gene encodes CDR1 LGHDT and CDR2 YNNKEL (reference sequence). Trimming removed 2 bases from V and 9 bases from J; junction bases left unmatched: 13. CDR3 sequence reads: CASSQRRGAGDSEQFF. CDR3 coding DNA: TGTGCCAGCAGCCAAAGAAGAGGGGCGGGAGATAGTGAGCAGTTCTTC.

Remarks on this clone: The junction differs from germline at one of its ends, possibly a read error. CDR3 loop: CASSPDRFEPVF. CDR3 DNA sequence: TGTGCCAGCAGCCCAGACAGATTTGAGCCGGTCTTC. This chain links TRBV6-6 with TRBJ1-2; a possible D gene is TRBD1 (5 bases). This CDR3 spans 12 amino acids. Germline V lookup: CDR1 MNHNY, CDR2 SVGAGI (reference sequence).

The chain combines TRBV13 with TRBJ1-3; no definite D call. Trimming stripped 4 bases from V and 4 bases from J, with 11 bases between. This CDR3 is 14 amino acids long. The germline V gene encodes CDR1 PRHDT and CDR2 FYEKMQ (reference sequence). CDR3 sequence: CASSSRARGNTIYF. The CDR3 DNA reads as TGTGCCAGCAGCTCTCGGGCCAGAGGAAACACCATATATTTT.

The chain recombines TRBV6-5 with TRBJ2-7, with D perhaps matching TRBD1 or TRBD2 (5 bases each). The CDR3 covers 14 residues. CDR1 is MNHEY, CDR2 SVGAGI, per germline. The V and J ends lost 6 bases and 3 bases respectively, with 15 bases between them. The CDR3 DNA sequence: TGTGCCAGCAGCCCGCGAGGGGCCCACTACGAGCAGTACTTC. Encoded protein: CASSPRGAHYEQYF.

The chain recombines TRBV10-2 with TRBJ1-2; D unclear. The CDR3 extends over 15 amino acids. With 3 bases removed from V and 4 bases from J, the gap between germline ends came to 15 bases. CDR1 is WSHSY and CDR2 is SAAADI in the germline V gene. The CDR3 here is CASSESDDGSYGYTF. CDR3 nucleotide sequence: TGCGCCAGCAGTGAATCCGACGACGGTAGCTATGGCTACACCTTC.

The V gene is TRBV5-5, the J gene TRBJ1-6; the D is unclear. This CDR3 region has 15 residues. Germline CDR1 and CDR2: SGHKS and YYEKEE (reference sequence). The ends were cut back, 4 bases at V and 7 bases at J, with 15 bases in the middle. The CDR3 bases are TGTGCCAGCAGCGGTCGAACGGCCCAGAATTCACCCCTCCACTTT. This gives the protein CASSGRTAQNSPLHF.

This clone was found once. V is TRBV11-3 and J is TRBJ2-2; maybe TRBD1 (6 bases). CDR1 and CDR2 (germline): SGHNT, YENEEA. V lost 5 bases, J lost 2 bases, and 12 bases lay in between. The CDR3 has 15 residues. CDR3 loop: CASSVSGVNTGELFF. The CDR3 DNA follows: TGTGCCAGCAGCGTTTCAGGGGTTAACACCGGGGAGCTGTTTTTT. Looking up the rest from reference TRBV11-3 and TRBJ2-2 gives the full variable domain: EAGVVQSPRYKIIEKKQPVAFWCNPISGHNTLYWYLQNLGQGPELLIRYENEEAVDDSQLPKDRFSAERLKGVDSTLKIQPAELGDSAVYLCASSVSGVNTGELFFGEGSRLTVL.

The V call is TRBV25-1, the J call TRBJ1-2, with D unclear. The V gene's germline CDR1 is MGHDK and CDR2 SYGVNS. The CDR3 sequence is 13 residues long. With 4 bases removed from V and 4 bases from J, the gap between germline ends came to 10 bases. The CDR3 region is CASSAGSTYGYTF. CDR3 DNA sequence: TGTGCCAGCAGTGCCGGTAGTACCTATGGCTACACCTTC.

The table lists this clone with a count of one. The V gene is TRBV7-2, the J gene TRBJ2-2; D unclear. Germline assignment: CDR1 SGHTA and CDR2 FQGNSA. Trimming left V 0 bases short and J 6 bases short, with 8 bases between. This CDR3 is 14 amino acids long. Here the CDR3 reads CASSLAMGSGELFF. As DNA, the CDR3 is TGTGCCAGCAGCTTAGCTATGGGGTCCGGGGAGCTGTTTTTT.

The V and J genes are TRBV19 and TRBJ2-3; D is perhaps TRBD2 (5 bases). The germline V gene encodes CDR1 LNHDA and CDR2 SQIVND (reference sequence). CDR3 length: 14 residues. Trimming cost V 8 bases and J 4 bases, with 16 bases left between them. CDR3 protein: CASRKGGLPDTQYF. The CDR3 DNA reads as TGTGCCAGTCGCAAAGGAGGTTTGCCAGATACGCAGTATTTT.

CDR3 DNA sequence: TGCGCCAGCAGCAGCCTTGAGCTTTCCTACGAGCAGTACTTC. Translated, it gives CASSSLELSYEQYF. The chain employs TRBV5-1 and TRBJ2-7, with D hard to call. This CDR3 contains 14 residues. Trimming cost V 4 bases and J 1 base, with 12 bases left between them. CDR1 SGHRS and CDR2 YFSETQ come from the germline V gene.

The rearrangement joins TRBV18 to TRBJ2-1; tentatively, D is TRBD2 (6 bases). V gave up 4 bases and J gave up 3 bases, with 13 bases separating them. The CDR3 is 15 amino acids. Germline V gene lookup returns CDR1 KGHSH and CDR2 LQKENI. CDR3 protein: CASSLSGTDYNEQFF. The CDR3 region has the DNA TGTGCCAGCTCACTGTCCGGGACTGACTACAATGAGCAGTTCTTC.